The clone carrying this TCR beta chain showed up just a few times. One entry per CDR3 protein, called by TCRdb with MiXCR from the PCR reads. Of about 510,000 distinct CDR3 sequences in the sample, roughly a fifth were seen once. V shed 2 bases and J shed 8 bases, with 10 bases lying between them. Germline CDR1 is LNHDA and CDR2 is SQIVND (reference sequence). This CDR3 is built from 13 residues. These data belong to a study of molecular identifiers for immune sequencing clone quantification. The gene calls are TRBV19 and TRBJ1-5; D gene ambiguous. This TCR was recovered from a human donor in good health. Some libraries in this study had Jurkat cell RNA spiked in. The source material was naive CD8+ T cells from blood, with Jurkat cell RNA spiked in. Indicated subset: FACS-sorted CD8+CD4-CCR7+CD45RA+ naive T cells. CDR3 protein: CASSIPRLEPQHF. In nucleotides, the CDR3 is TGTGCCAGTAGTATACCCAGATTGGAGCCCCAGCATTTT. The whole variable domain, filled in from reference TRBV19 and TRBJ1-5, reads DGGITQSPKYLFRKEGQNVTLSCEQNLNHDAMYWYRQDPGQGLRLIYYSQIVNDFQKGDIAEGYSVSREKKESFPLTVTSAQKNPTAFYLCASSIPRLEPQHFGDGTRLSIL.